Listed below are T cell receptor beta chains from one sample, sequenced in a study of blood T cell repertoires in COVID-19. Here immunoSEQ multiplex PCR was the method, and the copy in TCRdb shows in-frame clones only, minus some. This table holds some 300,000 clones, around 90% found once. Source material: peripheral blood. The receptors come from a woman aged 40 to 55 with COVID-19, enrolled during active disease. Both conserved end residues are part of each CDR3. Fields, in order: V gene, D gene, clone size, J gene, CDR3 protein, CDR3 DNA. A D gene is named only where the DNA matches it firmly. Size is omitted from some rows. Given values are once, few, many or a class for expanded clones.

>TRBV4-3|TRBD2|.|TRBJ2-1
CASSQSPGLAGDNEQFF
TGCGCCAGCAGCCAATCTCCCGGACTAGCGGGAGACAATGAGCAGTTCTTC
>TRBV28|.|.|TRBJ2-7
CASRSSQTAPYSYEQYF
TGTGCCAGCAGATCTAGTCAGACGGCACCTTACTCCTACGAGCAGTACTTC
>TRBV2|.|.|TRBJ1-5
CASSEGRGIRNQPQHF
TGTGCCAGCAGTGAGGGCAGGGGTATTCGGAATCAGCCCCAGCATTTT
>TRBV27|.|.|TRBJ2-5
CASRKTDQETQYF
TGTGCCAGCAGAAAGACAGACCAAGAGACCCAGTACTTC
>TRBV13|.|.|TRBJ2-1
CASSSWGTHLYNEQFF
TGTGCCAGCAGCTCATGGGGCACCCACCTATACAATGAGCAGTTCTTC
>TRBV18|.|.|TRBJ1-1
CASSLRFGNTEAFF
TGTGCCAGCTCACTTCGCTTTGGCAACACTGAAGCTTTCTTT
>TRBV5-6|.|.|TRBJ1-2
CASSLVAGGYGYTF
TGTGCCAGCAGCTTGGTCGCAGGAGGCTATGGCTACACCTTC
>TRBV7-2|.|.|TRBJ1-1
CASSLGRGSEAFF
TGTGCCAGCAGCTTAGGGCGGGGTTCCGAAGCTTTCTTT
>TRBV7-2|TRBD1|.|TRBJ1-1
CASSSGGGTEAFF
TGTGCCAGCAGCTCAGGGGGCGGCACTGAAGCTTTCTTT
>TRBV29-1|TRBD2|.|TRBJ2-1
CSVDPSSGSVKGGQFF
TGCAGCGTTGATCCCTCTAGCGGGAGTGTTAAAGGCGGGCAGTTCTTC
>TRBV7-2|.|once|TRBJ2-1
CASSLAAVTYNEQFF
TGTGCCAGCAGCTTAGCAGCGGTGACCTACAATGAGCAGTTCTTC
>TRBV7-2|.|.|TRBJ2-1
CASSLDAGTLYNEQFF
TGTGCCAGCAGCTTAGATGCGGGGACCCTCTACAATGAGCAGTTCTTC
>TRBV6-2/TRBV6-3|TRBD1|.|TRBJ2-2
CASSFGPDRGWTGELFF
TGTGCCAGCAGTTTTGGGCCCGACAGGGGGTGGACCGGGGAGCTGTTTTTT
>TRBV4-3|.|.|TRBJ2-5
CASSHAIGARQAEETQYF
TGCGCCAGCAGCCACGCAATAGGGGCCCGACAGGCCGAAGAGACCCAGTACTTC
>TRBV18|TRBD1|.|TRBJ1-5
CASSPGPGQGRYQPQHF
TGTGCCAGCTCACCAGGGCCGGGACAGGGCCGTTATCAGCCCCAGCATTTT
>TRBV18|.|.|TRBJ2-4
CASSPPTSNYKNIQYF
TGTGCCAGCTCACCCCCCACTTCTAATTACAAAAACATTCAGTACTTC
>TRBV11-2|.|.|TRBJ1-6
CASSPRGSSYNSPLHF
TGTGCCAGCAGTCCCAGGGGAAGCTCCTATAATTCACCCCTCCACTTT
>TRBV29-1|.|.|TRBJ1-1
CSVGRRGTEAFF
TGCAGCGTTGGGCGGAGGGGCACTGAAGCTTTCTTT
>TRBV6-5|TRBD1|.|TRBJ2-7
CASSYSGGLDEQYF
TGTGCCAGCAGTTACTCAGGGGGCTTGGACGAGCAGTACTTC
>TRBV12-3/TRBV12-4|.|.|TRBJ1-1
CASSLTGPLEAFF
TGTGCCAGCAGTTTAACAGGTCCGCTTGAAGCTTTCTTT
>TRBV14|TRBD2|.|TRBJ2-7
CASSQIKRGEQYF
TGTGCCAGCAGCCAGATTAAGCGGGGCGAGCAGTACTTC
>TRBV11-1|.|.|TRBJ1-1
CASSLAFRDTAEAFF
TGTGCCAGCAGCTTAGCTTTTCGGGATACGGCTGAAGCTTTCTTT
>TRBV10-3|TRBD1|.|TRBJ1-2
CAISESQDRGGNTF
TGTGCCATCAGTGAGTCGCAGGACAGGGGGGGGAACACCTTC
>TRBV5-1|.|.|TRBJ1-2
CASSFDRSYGYTF
TGCGCCAGCAGCTTCGACAGGAGCTATGGCTACACCTTC
>TRBV5-1|TRBD1|.|TRBJ1-4
CASSLTGGNEKLFF
TGCGCCAGCAGCTTGACAGGGGGTAATGAAAAACTGTTTTTT
>TRBV9|TRBD1|.|TRBJ1-1
CASSALGWTGQNTEAFF
TGTGCCAGCAGCGCCTTAGGATGGACAGGGCAGAACACTGAAGCTTTCTTT
>TRBV9|.|.|TRBJ1-3
CASSVANRDGNTIYF
TGTGCCAGCAGCGTAGCTAACAGGGATGGAAACACCATATATTTT
>TRBV5-4|TRBD1|once|TRBJ2-1
CASSNRDREQFF
TGTGCCAGCAGCAACCGGGACAGAGAGCAGTTCTTC
>TRBV4-3|TRBD1|.|TRBJ1-4
CASSQRQGLREKLFF
TGCGCCAGCAGCCAAAGACAGGGTTTGAGAGAAAAACTGTTTTTT
>TRBV27|.|once|TRBJ1-6
CASSFPRNNSPLHF
TGTGCCAGCAGTTTTCCGCGGAATAATTCACCCCTCCACTTT
>TRBV18|TRBD1|.|TRBJ1-5
CASSPGTGNQPQHF
TGTGCCAGCTCACCTGGGACAGGCAATCAGCCCCAGCATTTT
>TRBV28|TRBD2|.|TRBJ2-3
CASSRPQGFKSGRWGTDTQYF
TGTGCCAGCAGTCGCCCACAGGGCTTCAAGAGCGGGAGGTGGGGCACAGATACGCAGTATTTT
>TRBV5-1|.|.|TRBJ2-5
CASSLGTVQETQYF
TGCGCCAGCAGCTTGGGTACGGTCCAAGAGACCCAGTACTTC
>TRBV6-1|.|.|TRBJ1-1
CASWEGKRGRGTEAFF
TGTGCCAGCTGGGAAGGGAAGAGGGGCAGGGGCACTGAAGCTTTCTTT
>TRBV2|.|.|TRBJ1-5
CASSVGRGDNQPQHF
TGTGCCAGCAGTGTGGGGCGGGGGGACAATCAGCCCCAGCATTTT
>TRBV5-1|.|.|TRBJ2-1
CASSLDTYNEQFF
TGCGCCAGCAGCTTGGACACCTACAATGAGCAGTTCTTC
>TRBV7-3|TRBD1|.|TRBJ1-6
CASSPGGRNSPLHF
TGTGCCAGCAGCCCAGGGGGAAGGAATTCACCCCTCCACTTT
>TRBV9|.|once|TRBJ2-3
CASSPLGGGLDTQYF
TGTGCCAGCAGCCCATTAGGGGGGGGCTTGGATACGCAGTATTTT
>TRBV7-2|.|.|TRBJ2-3
CASSLALRPMGADTQYF
TGTGCCAGCAGCTTAGCGCTTCGCCCCATGGGCGCAGATACGCAGTATTTT
>TRBV13|TRBD1|.|TRBJ1-3
CASSLTGAGNTIYF
TGTGCCAGCAGCTTAACAGGGGCTGGAAACACCATATATTTT
>TRBV28|TRBD2|.|TRBJ2-3
CASSFGGAGAPDTQYF
TGTGCCAGCAGTTTCGGAGGAGCGGGGGCTCCAGATACGCAGTATTTT
>TRBV9|.|.|TRBJ2-3
CASSVGSGTRVGDTQYF
TGTGCCAGCAGCGTAGGATCGGGGACAAGGGTGGGTGATACGCAGTATTTT
>TRBV30|.|few|TRBJ1-6
CAWIVGQWGDLHF
TGTGCCTGGATTGTCGGGCAGTGGGGGGACCTCCACTTT
>TRBV30|TRBD1|.|TRBJ1-5
CAWSRTGNNQPQHF
TGTGCCTGGAGTAGGACAGGGAATAATCAGCCCCAGCATTTT
>TRBV5-4|.|once|TRBJ1-2
CASSLSPATGGYGYTF
TGTGCCAGCAGCTTAAGCCCCGCTACGGGAGGGTATGGCTACACCTTC
>TRBV4-3|.|.|TRBJ2-2
CASSQDSVTGATGELFF
TGCGCCAGCAGCCAAGATTCGGTGACAGGCGCCACCGGGGAGCTGTTTTTT
>TRBV11-2|TRBD1|few|TRBJ1-2
CASSPRQGSYSGYTF
TGTGCCAGCAGCCCGCGACAGGGTTCTTATTCTGGCTACACCTTC
>TRBV4-2|TRBD2|.|TRBJ2-5
CASSQEGREQETQYF
TGTGCCAGCAGCCAAGAAGGGAGGGAGCAAGAGACCCAGTACTTC
>TRBV7-9|TRBD1|.|TRBJ2-7
CASSSRQGLYEQYF
TGTGCCAGCAGCTCCCGACAGGGGTTGTACGAGCAGTACTTC
>TRBV9|.|.|TRBJ2-3
CASSVYLQSTDTQYF
TGTGCCAGCAGCGTCTATCTACAGAGCACAGATACGCAGTATTTT
>TRBV18|.|.|TRBJ1-5
CASSPDHGQPQHF
TGTGCCAGCTCACCAGACCACGGGCAGCCCCAGCATTTT
>TRBV27|TRBD2|.|TRBJ2-3
CASGWTSGGATDTQYF
TGTGCCAGCGGCTGGACTAGCGGGGGGGCCACAGATACGCAGTATTTT
>TRBV4-1|TRBD1|.|TRBJ1-1
CATRQGVNTEAFF
TGCGCCACCAGACAGGGTGTTAACACTGAAGCTTTCTTT
>TRBV7-2|TRBD1|.|TRBJ2-7
CASSTAGTGANEQYF
TGTGCCAGCAGCACAGCCGGGACAGGGGCGAACGAGCAGTACTTC
>TRBV10-3|TRBD2|.|TRBJ2-5
CAISESTSGGARETQYF
TGTGCCATCAGTGAGTCGACTAGCGGGGGGGCCCGAGAGACCCAGTACTTC
>TRBV2|.|.|TRBJ2-6
CASRRDSGANVLTF
TGTGCCAGCAGGAGGGATTCTGGGGCCAACGTCCTGACTTTC
>TRBV7-9|TRBD1|few|TRBJ2-7
CASSLRDSSYEQYF
TGTGCCAGCAGCCTCCGGGACAGTTCCTACGAGCAGTACTTC
>TRBV28|.|.|TRBJ1-3
CASSSWGQISGNTIYF
TGTGCCAGCAGTTCGTGGGGGCAGATCTCTGGAAACACCATATATTTT
>TRBV18|TRBD2|.|TRBJ2-3
CASSLAGGAPTDTQYF
TGTGCCAGCTCTTTAGCGGGGGGCGCTCCCACAGATACGCAGTATTTT
>TRBV11-2|TRBD1|.|TRBJ2-7
CASRWTGGGEQYF
TGTGCCAGCAGATGGACAGGGGGCGGCGAGCAGTACTTC